The entry below gives a single T cell receptor (beta chain) sequence along with its context. Its cognate antigen has yet to be identified. Qualities for individual bases were not recorded, and no much larger clone is one base off. TCR libraries were generated with the immunoSEQ multiplex PCR assay, using TCR-beta and/or TCR-alpha/delta assays for each sample. The amplified TCR libraries were sequenced using the Illumina high-throughput platform. From the authors' description of their analysis: Clustering and dimensionality reduction relied on pairwise TCRdist distances among GMM-specific receptors from T cells that were either sorted ex vivo or expanded in vitro. Each clinical repertoire was scored by mean NN-distance, the average TCRdist to the nearest 10% of tetramer-positive reference sequences. GEM TCR motif frequency was calculated as the fraction of unique TCRs that matched known GEM sequences in V/J usage and CDR3 length. Active tuberculosis was classified by linear discriminant analysis with leave-one-out cross-validation, implemented in scikit-learn. The table was pulled from immuneACCESS by TCRdb, which kept in-frame rearrangements only. Such tables lose some clones; where checked, under half of the loss comes from unresolved V genes, and the rest has no known cause. The DNA was the basis for D and trimming; V, J and clone size are from that table. The sample contains under 40,000 clones, approximately 95% of them found a single time. The ten largest clones represent about 4.5% of the sample.

For CDR1 and CDR2, the germline V gene (reference sequence) lists SEHNR and FQNEAQ. The V and J ends are trimmed by 3 bases and 5 bases, leaving 8 bases between them. Inclusive of the bounding cysteine and phenylalanine, the CDR3 is 13 residues long. The only DNA kept is the CDR3, 39 bases in frame from the first base. The data are from a study of T cells in tuberculosis listed by TCRdb under 2018. Describing the broader study: To characterize T cells specific for the mycobacterial lipid antigen glucose monomycolate (GMM), the study used CD1B tetramers together with high-throughput TCR immunosequencing. IGRA-negative adolescents, IGRA-positive adolescents with latent tuberculosis and adults with active tuberculosis, about nine per group, were compared in a South African clinical cohort. PBMC from active tuberculosis patients were archived either before standard anti-tuberculosis treatment began or within 7 days of the start of that treatment.

What the time point label conveys for this sample: new active TB diagnosis, blood taken before or within 7 days of starting treatment. The patients with active tuberculosis were newly diagnosed, HIV-seronegative South African adults aged 18 years or older. Active tuberculosis was confirmed by positive sputum smear microscopy and/or positive M. tuberculosis culture. Immunosequencing was performed on unsorted cryopreserved PBMC and covered 110,000 or so T cells per clinical donor on average. Overall study results and their limits: Clinical samples were selected based on which cryopreserved specimens were available, and the active tuberculosis cases were adults whereas the controls were adolescents. Compared with IGRA-negative controls, TCR-alpha repertoires from active tuberculosis had smaller mean NN-distances to GMM-specific TCRs, which suggests clonal expansion of these TCRs. Using GEM motif frequencies, a classifier achieved under 75% accuracy, whereas a classifier built on the diverse GMM-specific repertoire got to 87% accuracy (AUROC more than 0.85). Smaller NN-distances were partly driven by shorter CDR3-alpha lengths in active tuberculosis patients, and statistical significance was not reached for the TCR-beta difference.

The sample here was PBMCs, taken at tuberculosis diagnosis. This sequence uses TRBV7-9 and TRBJ1-5, with no reliable assignment of the D segment. The clonotype originates from an adult with tuberculosis. The bases are TGTGCCAGCAGCTTGCGGGCCGATCAGCCCCAGCATTTT. Protein translation: CASSLRADQPQHF.